Presented here are 29 T cell receptor beta chains from one specimen sequenced in a study of blood T cell repertoires in COVID-19. The repertoire was sequenced with immunoSEQ multiplex PCR; TCRdb's copy has only in-frame clones and lacks some. The profile shows under 250,000 clones, almost 85% of them singletons. The sequencing sample was made of peripheral blood. The receptors derive from a man aged 45-65 years with acute or convalescent COVID-19.

This clone occurred once. The V call is TRBV9, the J call TRBJ1-6; unclear D gene. Germline CDR1 and CDR2: SGDLS and YYNGEE. The CDR3 contains 13 residues. V lost 0 bases to trimming and J lost 7 bases, with 5 bases between them. The CDR3 DNA sequence: TGTGCCAGCAGCGTAGGGGCGAATTCACCCCTCCACTTT. This translates into CASSVGANSPLHF.

This chain uses TRBV30 with TRBJ2-5, with TRBD2 matching over 12 bases. J lost 5 bases, V lost 4 bases, and 11 bases had no gene match. CDR3 size: 16 residues. CDR1 and CDR2 (germline): GTSNPN, SVGIG (reference sequence). The CDR3 DNA reads TGTGCCTGGACTAGCGGGAGGGCCGGGATAATTGAGACCCAGTACTTC. It specifies CAWTSGRAGIIETQYF.

The V gene is TRBV28, the J gene TRBJ1-3; D is uncertain. Germline CDR1 is MDHEN and CDR2 is SYDVKM. This CDR3 contains 15 residues. Trimming cost V 4 bases and J 5 bases, with 15 bases left between them. This chain's CDR3 is CASSSGQVYRNTIYF. CDR3 DNA sequence: TGTGCCAGCAGTTCCGGCCAGGTTTATAGAAACACCATATATTTT.

The chain couples TRBV11-2 to TRBJ1-1, with 8 nucleotides matching TRBD1. CDR1 SGHAT and CDR2 FQNNGV come from the germline V gene. CDR3 length: 18 amino acids. V shed 0 bases, J shed 0 bases, and the junction held 9 bases outside the gene matches. The CDR3 nucleotides read TGTGCCAGCAGCTTAGAATCTAACAGGGGGTTCATGAACACTGAAGCTTTCTTT. This codes for CASSLESNRGFMNTEAFF.

The chain joins TRBV11-3 to TRBJ2-1; 8 nucleotides match TRBD2. The CDR3 extends over 15 amino acids. CDR1 is SGHNT, CDR2 YENEEA, per germline. With V trimmed by 0 bases and J by 10 bases, 8 bases remained unmatched. The CDR3 DNA follows: TGTGCCAGCAGCTTAGATGACGGGGGGGCTCGGGAGCAGTTCTTC. It encodes CASSLDDGGAREQFF.

CDR3 sequence: CASQLQGSHEKLFF. CDR3 bases: TGTGCCAGCCAACTACAGGGGAGTCATGAAAAACTGTTTTTT. The chain couples TRBV2 to TRBJ1-4; 7 bases are a match to TRBD1. V lost 8 bases and J lost 6; bases outside the gene matches: 9. Germline V lookup: CDR1 SNHLY, CDR2 FYNNEI. The CDR3 consists of 14 residues. Full variable domain (missing parts from reference TRBV2 and TRBJ1-4): EPEVTQTPSHQVTQMGQEVILRCVPISNHLYFYWYRQILGQKVEFLVSFYNNEISEKSEIFDDQFSVERPDGSNFTLKIRSTKLEDSAMYFCASQLQGSHEKLFFGSGTQLSVL.

This clone was seen a few times. The V call is TRBV7-9, the J call TRBJ2-7; 11 bases match TRBD2. Germline loops: CDR1 SEHNR, CDR2 FQNEAQ (reference sequence). The CDR3 consists of 13 residues. V shed 0 bases, J shed 13 bases, and the junction held 5 bases outside the gene matches. The CDR3 loop is CASSLATSGSTYF. CDR3 DNA sequence: TGTGCCAGCAGCTTAGCCACTAGCGGGAGTACATACTTC.

Details on this clone: A far larger clone is a single base away, which makes a read error likely. The V gene is TRBV7-8, the J gene TRBJ2-7, with 8 bases fitting TRBD1. The length of the CDR3 is 12 residues. The V and J ends lost 6 bases and 4 bases, in that order; junction bases with no gene match: 2. Germline V lookup: CDR1 SGHVS, CDR2 FQNEAQ. Written as DNA, the CDR3 is TGTGCCAGCAGTTACAGGGGGTACGAGCAGTACTTC. Its translation is CASSYRGYEQYF.

This sequence joins TRBV18 and TRBJ1-1, with D possibly being TRBD1 (5 bases). This CDR3 contains 13 residues. Per germline, CDR1 KGHSH and CDR2 LQKENI. V lost 4 bases and J lost 5, with 11 bases in between. CDR3 DNA: TGTGCCAGCTCACGAGATGGGGGGACTGAAGCTTTCTTT. Translated, it gives CASSRDGGTEAFF.

DNA for the CDR3: TGTGCCAGCAGCTATTCCCCGGGAGGGCACACCGGGGAGCTGTTTTTT. It translates to CASSYSPGGHTGELFF. The gene calls are TRBV5-6 and TRBJ2-2; 8 positions agree with TRBD2. The CDR3 is made up of 16 amino acids. Germline CDR1 SGHDT, CDR2 YYEEEE. J gave up 3 bases and V 3 bases, and 7 bases lay outside the gene matches.

Here the CDR3 DNA reads TGTGCCAGCAGCGACACACAGAACACCGGGGAGCTGTTTTTT. It codes for CASSDTQNTGELFF. The chain links TRBV3-1 (or the pseudogene TRBV3-2) to TRBJ2-2; D unresolved. The germline V gene has CDR1 LGHDT and CDR2 YNNKEL (reference sequence). Trimming removed 5 bases at V and 1 base at J, with 8 bases between. The CDR3 extends over 14 amino acids.

The rearrangement uses TRBV9 and TRBJ2-3; 11 nucleotides agree with TRBD2. CDR1 and CDR2 from the germline V gene are SGDLS and YYNGEE. This CDR3 is built from 17 residues. Unmatched junction bases numbered 11, after V lost 2 bases and J lost 6 bases. CDR3 region: CASSVTGLAGSPDTQYF. The CDR3 DNA sequence: TGTGCCAGCAGCGTGACCGGACTAGCGGGCTCGCCGGATACGCAGTATTTT.

V usage is TRBV2 and J usage is TRBJ1-1, with D tentatively TRBD1 (6 bases). This CDR3 region has 13 residues. The germline CDR1 and CDR2 sequences are SNHLY and FYNNEI. The V end was cut by 6 bases, the J end by 3 bases, with 11 bases between. The CDR3 DNA follows: TGTGCCAGCAGGCTGACAGGCGACACTGAAGCTTTCTTT. Translated: CASRLTGDTEAFF.

The rearrangement uses TRBV6-5 and TRBJ2-2, with 7 nucleotides matching TRBD1. CDR1 is MNHEY, CDR2 SVGAGI, per germline. V shed 8 bases and J 6 bases; nucleotides not matched to a gene: 9. The CDR3 covers 14 residues. The CDR3 DNA follows: TGTGCCAGCGGCCCAAGGGGGCCAGCCGGGGAGCTGTTTTTT. Amino acid sequence: CASGPRGPAGELFF.

This clone was seen a few times. This chain links TRBV2 with TRBJ2-7, with D maybe TRBD1 (5 bases). CDR1 and CDR2 from the germline V gene are SNHLY and FYNNEI. Trimming left V 7 bases short and J 2 bases short, with 18 bases between. The CDR3 runs 15 residues. For the CDR3, the DNA is TGTGCCAGCACTCTATCGGCAGGGAAGCCCTACGAGCAGTACTTC. Its protein is CASTLSAGKPYEQYF.

This clone has just a few counts. The V and J genes are TRBV5-1 and TRBJ1-5, with TRBD1 as a possible D gene (5 bases). The CDR3 runs to 14 residues. CDR1 is SGHRS and CDR2 is YFSETQ in the germline V gene. V gave up 4 bases and J gave up 3 bases, with 11 bases separating them. The CDR3 spells CASSRRRDNQPQHF. CDR3 nucleotides: TGCGCCAGCAGCCGACGCAGGGACAATCAGCCCCAGCATTTT.

The chain is built from TRBV27 and TRBJ1-3; D gene ambiguous. V was pared by 6 bases and J by 0 bases, with 6 bases between. CDR3 size: 13 residues. CDR1 and CDR2 from the germline V gene are MNHEY and SMNVEV (reference sequence). The CDR3 loop is CASRAYSGNTIYF. CDR3 DNA sequence: TGTGCCAGCAGAGCCTACTCTGGAAACACCATATATTTT.

The chain links TRBV9 to TRBJ2-1; TRBD2 matches 11 bases. The V gene end was trimmed by 3 bases and the J gene end by 7 bases; junction bases not matched to a gene: 6. This CDR3 comprises 15 residues. In germline, CDR1 is SGDLS, CDR2 YYNGEE. As DNA, the CDR3 is TGTGCCAGCAGCGCGACTAGCGGGAAATCGAATGAGCAGTTCTTC. It codes for CASSATSGKSNEQFF.

Only one count was recorded for this clone. The genes are TRBV6-5 and TRBJ2-5; D may be TRBD1 (6 bases). The CDR3 has 15 residues. Per the germline V gene, CDR1 is MNHEY and CDR2 is SVGAGI. V was cut by 2 bases and J by 4 bases, with 14 bases left in between. This chain's CDR3 is CASSYGTGLGETQYF. CDR3 nucleotides: TGTGCCAGCAGTTACGGAACAGGGCTTGGAGAGACCCAGTACTTC.

This clone was seen once. The chain links TRBV10-3 to TRBJ2-2; no definite D call. CDR1 ENHRY and CDR2 SYGVKD come from the germline V gene. Trimming removed 6 bases at V and 0 bases at J, with 11 bases between. The length of the CDR3 is 15 residues. Here the CDR3 reads CAIRESRSNTGELFF. Written as DNA, the CDR3 is TGTGCCATCAGAGAAAGCCGGTCGAACACCGGGGAGCTGTTTTTT.

The chain has TRBV5-1 and TRBJ1-3; D remains ambiguous. Germline CDR1 is SGHRS and CDR2 is YFSETQ. CDR3 size: 15 residues. With 4 bases removed from V and 0 bases from J, the gap between germline ends came to 11 bases. In DNA, the CDR3 is TGCGCCAGCAGCGGAGGCCCTGACTCTGGAAACACCATATATTTT. As protein: CASSGGPDSGNTIYF.

This clone came up a few times. The chain recombines TRBV10-2 with TRBJ1-2, with 7 bases that match TRBD1. Trimming removed 3 bases from V and 10 bases from J; junction bases left unmatched: 8. The CDR3 runs to 13 residues. Per the germline V gene, CDR1 is WSHSY and CDR2 is SAAADI. CDR3 nucleotides: TGCGCCAGCAGTGAAAAGAAAGGGGGCTCCTACACCTTC. Protein sequence: CASSEKKGGSYTF.

V and J are TRBV5-1 and TRBJ1-2; 8 bases line up with TRBD1. J gave up 2 bases and V 4 bases, and 16 bases lay outside the gene matches. The germline gives CDR1 SGHRS, CDR2 YFSETQ. This CDR3 has 18 residues. The CDR3 is CASSPGTGPLGRNYGYTF. Here the CDR3 DNA reads TGCGCCAGCAGCCCCGGGACAGGCCCCTTGGGGAGGAACTATGGCTACACCTTC.

This clone turned up a few times. The V and J genes are TRBV6-1 and TRBJ2-3; weak D call: TRBD1 (6 bases). Trimming removed 2 bases from V and 1 base from J, with 10 bases in between. In germline, CDR1 is MNHNS, CDR2 SASEGT. CDR3 size: 15 residues. Written as DNA, the CDR3 is TGTGCCAGCAGTGAATGGGCAGGGGGCACAGATACGCAGTATTTT. Its translation is CASSEWAGGTDTQYF.

This chain connects TRBV12-3 or TRBV12-4 to TRBJ1-2, with 7 positions matching TRBD1. The CDR3 has 13 residues. The J segment lost 6 bases and the V segment lost 5 bases, leaving 6 bases of the junction unmatched. CDR3 sequence reads: CASSPTGQHGYTF. The CDR3 nucleotides are TGTGCCAGCAGTCCGACAGGGCAGCATGGCTACACCTTC.

The gene calls are TRBV30 and TRBJ2-7; 12 bases match TRBD2. The V gene end was trimmed by 2 bases and the J gene end by 4 bases; junction bases not matched to a gene: 6. This CDR3 region has 15 residues. Germline CDR1 is GTSNPN and CDR2 is SVGIG (reference sequence). CDR3 in DNA: TGTGCCTGGAGTCCTCCTAGCGGGAGGGTGTACGAGCAGTACTTC. Protein: CAWSPPSGRVYEQYF. The whole variable domain, filled in from reference TRBV30 and TRBJ2-7, reads SQTIHQWPATLVQPVGSPLSLECTVEGTSNPNLYWYRQAAGRGLQLLFYSVGIGQISSEVPQNLSASRPQDRQFILSSKKLLLSDSGFYLCAWSPPSGRVYEQYFGPGTRLTVT.

This clone was seen only a few times. This chain joins TRBV5-1 and TRBJ2-3, with 9 bases matching TRBD2. The CDR3 totals 15 residues. Germline V gives CDR1 SGHRS, CDR2 YFSETQ. Trimming cost V 4 bases and J 7 bases; bases outside gene matches: 10. The CDR3 sequence: CASSPGAGGPNTQYF. CDR3 bases: TGCGCCAGCAGCCCAGGGGCGGGGGGGCCTAATACGCAGTATTTT.

The chain joins TRBV2 to TRBJ2-4, with TRBD1 as a possible D gene (5 bases). V lost 3 bases to trimming and J lost 6 bases, with 9 bases between them. The germline V gene encodes CDR1 SNHLY and CDR2 FYNNEI. The CDR3 consists of 13 residues. The DNA of the CDR3 is TGTGCCAGCAGTGACGGGCAGGGAAACATTCAGTACTTC. Protein product: CASSDGQGNIQYF.

The chain combines TRBV12-5 with TRBJ1-3, with D unresolved. Germline CDR1 is LGHNT and CDR2 is FRNRAP. The CDR3 runs 13 residues. Trimming shortened V by 4 bases and J by 0 bases, and 4 bases separated the two germline ends. The CDR3 spells CASGSSSGNTIYF. The CDR3 DNA sequence: TGTGCTAGTGGTTCCAGCTCTGGAAACACCATATATTTT.